This paragraph reports one T cell receptor beta chain. As yet, its antigen is unknown. The junction and the germline gene differ at one end; a read error may be behind it. A modified ARM-PCR protocol with three rounds of nested PCR amplified TCRbeta. MiXCR was run by TCRdb on the multiplex PCR reads, yielding one entry per CDR3 protein. Of under 250,000 distinct CDR3 sequences in the sample, 71% were seen once. This CDR3 has 15 residues. Germline V gene lookup returns CDR1 SGHAT and CDR2 FQNNGV. RNA was extracted from bulk tissue without any cell sorting. Chemotherapy-naive patients with new lung cancer underwent thoracic surgery in China, August–late 2014. This specimen comes from a study of tumor and adjacent non-tumor tissue in lung cancer. Study context: On average, productive TCRbeta reads reached some 4.2 million per sample. Notes on the study in general: Tumor tissue had significantly higher TCR diversity than normal lung. In normal lung, the top 100 clones were significantly more dominant than in tumor.

The clonotype was recovered from a man in his fifties or sixties with non-small cell lung cancer. The source material was lung tumor tissue. The chain combines TRBV11-2 with TRBJ2-2; D not certain. This chain's CDR3 is CARSLECRVTGELFF. In DNA, the CDR3 is TGTGCCCGCAGCTTAGAGTGCAGAGTCACCGGGGAGCTGTTTTTT.